The 26 T cell receptor beta chains listed next were all sequenced from one sample in a study of blood T cell repertoires in COVID-19. The table came from immunoSEQ multiplex PCR; TCRdb's copy has only in-frame clones and leaves some out. The table shows about 50,000 clones, with 86% occurring only once. The sequencing sample was made of peripheral blood. The receptors shown here come from a woman aged 55-69 years with acute or convalescent COVID-19.

The genes are TRBV12-3 or TRBV12-4 and TRBJ2-7; the match to TRBD2 covers 10 bases. The CDR3 spans 13 residues. V was pared by 6 bases and J by 5 bases, with 4 bases of the junction left unmatched. CDR3 residues: CASSQTSGHEQYF. CDR3 DNA sequence: TGTGCCAGCAGCCAGACTAGCGGGCACGAGCAGTACTTC.

CDR3 sequence (DNA): TGTGCCAGCAGGCTAACAGGGCTGAACTATGGCTACACCTTC. This translates into CASRLTGLNYGYTF. V is TRBV27 and J is TRBJ1-2; TRBD1 is a possible D gene (6 bases). The V and J ends lost 6 bases and 2 bases respectively, with 13 bases between them. CDR3 length: 14 residues. Germline loops: CDR1 MNHEY, CDR2 SMNVEV (reference sequence).

The chain's CDR3 is CAWARQGFGGYTF. CDR3 coding DNA: TGTGCCTGGGCCCGACAGGGTTTCGGTGGCTACACCTTC. The rearrangement joins TRBV30 to TRBJ1-2, with TRBD1 matching over 7 bases. This CDR3 has 13 residues. Germline CDR1 and CDR2: GTSNPN and SVGIG (reference sequence). J lost 7 bases, V lost 5 bases, and 10 bases had no gene match.

The chain is built from TRBV19 and TRBJ1-1; 8 bases match TRBD1. V lost 3 bases, J lost 4 bases, and 4 bases stayed unmatched. Germline CDR1 is LNHDA and CDR2 is SQIVND (reference sequence). The CDR3 is made up of 14 amino acids. The CDR3 sequence: CASSIQGAGTEAFF. For the CDR3, the DNA is TGTGCCAGTAGTATTCAGGGGGCGGGCACTGAAGCTTTCTTT.

The V and J genes are TRBV19 and TRBJ1-3, with D uncertain. From germline, CDR1 is LNHDA and CDR2 SQIVND (reference sequence). V lost 5 bases and J 4 bases, leaving 3 bases between the germline ends. The CDR3 sequence is 11 residues long. CDR3 sequence: CASSEGNTIYF. The CDR3 bases are TGTGCCAGTAGTGAGGGAAACACCATATATTTT.

This chain uses TRBV9 with TRBJ2-2; no reliable D call. Deletions cut 0 bases from V and 0 bases from J, with 9 bases between. CDR3 length: 16 residues. Germline CDR1 and CDR2: SGDLS and YYNGEE. The CDR3 nucleotides read TGTGCCAGCAGCGTAGAAACACCTCCGAACACCGGGGAGCTGTTTTTT. Its protein product is CASSVETPPNTGELFF.

The chain links TRBV10-3 to TRBJ2-1, with 7 bases matching TRBD1. The germline CDR1 and CDR2 sequences are ENHRY and SYGVKD. The ends lost 5 bases at V and 4 bases at J; junction bases unmatched: 8. CDR3 size: 15 residues. The CDR3 is CAISRQGEGYNEQFF. DNA of the CDR3: TGTGCCATCAGTCGACAGGGCGAGGGGTACAATGAGCAGTTCTTC.

The chain has TRBV3-1 (or the pseudogene TRBV3-2) and TRBJ1-3; the D gene is possibly TRBD1 (5 bases). Germline loops: CDR1 LGHDT, CDR2 YNNKEL (reference sequence). This CDR3 spans 16 amino acids. The V end was cut by 0 bases, the J end by 4 bases, with 13 bases between. This CDR3 reads CASSQDSGTGGNTIYF. As DNA, the CDR3 is TGTGCCAGCAGCCAAGATTCCGGGACTGGAGGAAACACCATATATTTT.

This clone was seen more than once but under ten times. The same CDR3 arises from other DNA sequences in this sample as well. The chain employs TRBV7-2 and TRBJ1-2; the match to TRBD1 covers 7 bases. Germline CDR1 reads SGHTA; CDR2 reads FQGNSA. The CDR3 covers 14 residues. With V trimmed by 5 bases and J by 0 bases, 3 bases remained unmatched. The CDR3 reads CASSLGTANYGYTF. The DNA of the CDR3 is TGTGCCAGCAGCCTCGGGACAGCTAACTATGGCTACACCTTC. Looking up the rest from reference TRBV7-2 and TRBJ1-2 gives the full variable domain: GAGVSQSPSNKVTEKGKDVELRCDPISGHTALYWYRQSLGQGLEFLIYFQGNSAPDKSGLPSDRFSAERTGGSVSTLTIQRTQQEDSAVYLCASSLGTANYGYTFGSGTRLTVV.

The chain couples TRBV5-1 to TRBJ2-1; TRBD2 matches at 9 bases. The CDR3 spans 15 residues. Per germline, CDR1 SGHRS and CDR2 YFSETQ. V lost 3 bases and J lost 7; bases outside the gene matches: 8. DNA for the CDR3: TGCGCCAGCAGCTCTTTAGCGGGAGTAAGGAATGAGCAGTTCTTC. It yields the protein CASSSLAGVRNEQFF.

This clone was recorded a few times. The genes are TRBV27 and TRBJ2-7, with TRBD1 identical over 9 bases. J gave up 6 bases and V 8 bases, and 17 bases lay outside the gene matches. CDR1 MNHEY and CDR2 SMNVEV come from the germline V gene (reference sequence). The CDR3 is 16 amino acids. CDR3 region: CASSVPGTGSSIEQYF. The CDR3 DNA sequence: TGTGCCAGCTCCGTTCCAGGGACAGGGTCGTCTATCGAGCAGTACTTC.

J is TRBJ1-3 and V is TRBV9; TRBD1 matches 8 bases. CDR1 and CDR2 from the germline V gene are SGDLS and YYNGEE. The CDR3 is 16 residues long. J gave up 2 bases and V 4 bases, and 8 bases lay outside the gene matches. The CDR3 is CASSPGQGSAGNTIYF. Here the CDR3 DNA reads TGTGCCAGCAGCCCAGGACAGGGATCGGCTGGAAACACCATATATTTT.

The CDR3 DNA reads as TGTGCCAGTAGTGAGGCGGCAAAGTATGGCTACACCTTC. This encodes CASSEAAKYGYTF. The V and J genes are TRBV19 and TRBJ1-2; no clear D gene. CDR1 and CDR2 from the germline V gene are LNHDA and SQIVND (reference sequence). The germline V and J ends were trimmed by 5 bases and 5 bases, with 12 bases remaining between them. The CDR3 extends over 13 amino acids.

This chain uses TRBV4-1 with TRBJ1-6; D possibly corresponds to TRBD1 (5 bases). The CDR3 runs to 14 residues. Germline V gene lookup returns CDR1 MGHRA and CDR2 YSYEKL. V shed 1 base and J shed 8 bases, with 9 bases lying between them. The CDR3 region has the DNA TGCGCCAGCAGCCAAGTCAAACAGGATTCACCCCTCCACTTT. Its translation: CASSQVKQDSPLHF.

The chain is built from TRBV18 and TRBJ2-7, with a tentative D call TRBD1 (5 bases). CDR3 length: 13 residues. Trimming took off 3 bases at V and 2 bases at J, with 8 bases between the two ends. Germline V gene lookup returns CDR1 KGHSH and CDR2 LQKENI. CDR3 DNA: TGTGCCAGCTCACCGACAGCCGCCTACGAGCAGTACTTC. Translated: CASSPTAAYEQYF.

The rearrangement links TRBV28 to TRBJ2-3, with 8 nucleotides matching TRBD2. Per the germline V gene, CDR1 is MDHEN and CDR2 is SYDVKM. Trimming removed 7 bases from V and 3 bases from J; junction bases left unmatched: 18. This CDR3 spans 18 amino acids. The CDR3 protein is CASTRDGGALGLTDTQYF. The DNA for the CDR3 is TGTGCCAGCACTCGAGACGGGGGGGCATTAGGATTAACAGATACGCAGTATTTT.

This clone was observed a single time. The chain recombines TRBV11-2 with TRBJ2-7, with TRBD1 matching 10 bases. Trimming took 6 bases from V and 3 from J; bases not matched to a gene: 8. This CDR3 has 15 amino acids. Germline loops: CDR1 SGHAT, CDR2 FQNNGV. CDR3 sequence: CASSRGQGGGYEQYF. Here the CDR3 DNA reads TGTGCCAGCAGTCGAGGACAGGGGGGCGGCTACGAGCAGTACTTC.

The chain joins TRBV4-2 to TRBJ2-3; 7 nucleotides line up with TRBD2. Unmatched junction bases numbered 13, after V lost 0 bases and J lost 1 base. The CDR3 covers 19 residues. Per germline, CDR1 LGHNA and CDR2 YNFKEQ. The CDR3 loop is CASSQDSVGGPDGTDTQYF. The DNA for the CDR3 is TGTGCCAGCAGCCAAGACTCGGTGGGAGGGCCAGATGGCACAGATACGCAGTATTTT.

The V gene is TRBV12-3 or TRBV12-4, the J gene TRBJ1-3, with 9 bases matching TRBD1. This CDR3 contains 13 residues. The CDR3 coding sequence is TGTGCTTCACAGGGGGCATTTGGAAACACCATATATTTT. Its protein product is CASQGAFGNTIYF.

The chain couples TRBV3-1 (or the pseudogene TRBV3-2) to TRBJ1-5; D not certain. The CDR3 runs 13 residues. V lost 0 bases to trimming and J lost 6 bases, with 6 bases between them. In germline, CDR1 is LGHDT, CDR2 YNNKEL (reference sequence). The CDR3 coding sequence is TGTGCCAGCAGCCAAGATCTCAGTCAGCCCCAGCATTTT. Translation gives CASSQDLSQPQHF.

The chain is built from TRBV9 and TRBJ2-3, with 12 bases identical to TRBD2. This CDR3 is built from 17 residues. The J segment lost 7 bases and the V segment lost 0 bases, leaving 9 bases of the junction unmatched. The germline CDR1 and CDR2 sequences are SGDLS and YYNGEE. The CDR3 nucleotides are TGTGCCAGCAGCGTAGACCCTAGCGGGAGGGAGGCGAATACGCAGTATTTT. Protein: CASSVDPSGREANTQYF.

V is TRBV18 and J is TRBJ1-2; the match to TRBD1 covers 7 bases. The junction had 12 bases not matched to a gene; V was cut back by 3 bases and J by 8 bases. Germline V gene sequence: CDR1 KGHSH, CDR2 LQKENI. This CDR3 contains 15 residues. For the CDR3, the DNA is TGTGCCAGCTCACCTTCCGTAACAGGGGTCGGGGGCTACACCTTC. This sequence encodes CASSPSVTGVGGYTF.

The chain is built from TRBV30 and TRBJ1-1; the match to TRBD1 covers 7 bases. This CDR3 region has 13 residues. The V and J ends lost 3 bases and 10 bases, in that order; junction bases with no gene match: 11. CDR1 and CDR2 from the germline V gene are GTSNPN and SVGIG (reference sequence). The CDR3 DNA follows: TGTGCCTGGAGGAGCTCAGCGACAGGGAGAGCTTTCTTT. Translated: CAWRSSATGRAFF.

The V gene is TRBV5-4, the J gene TRBJ1-6; the match to TRBD1 covers 8 bases. The CDR3 has 14 amino acids. CDR1 and CDR2 (germline): SGHNT, YYREEE (reference sequence). Trimming took 1 base from V and 9 from J; bases not matched to a gene: 3. CDR3 sequence reads: CASSLRTGGSPLHF. The DNA of the CDR3 is TGTGCCAGCAGCTTGCGCACAGGGGGTTCACCCCTCCACTTT.

V gene TRBV18 combines with J gene TRBJ1-2; 7 bases are shared with TRBD1. Germline V gene sequence: CDR1 KGHSH, CDR2 LQKENI. The V and J ends lost 3 bases and 4 bases, in that order; junction bases with no gene match: 8. The CDR3 totals 15 residues. In DNA, the CDR3 is TGTGCCAGCTCACCCCTGATGGGACAGAGCTATGGCTACACCTTC. Its translation: CASSPLMGQSYGYTF. Supplemented by reference TRBV18 and TRBJ1-2, the full variable domain reads NAGVMQNPRHLVRRRGQEARLRCSPMKGHSHVYWYRQLPEEGLKFMVYLQKENIIDESGMPKERFSAEFPKEGPSILRIQQVVRGDSAAYFCASSPLMGQSYGYTFGSGTRLTVV.

This clone was counted once. V and J are TRBV7-6 and TRBJ2-3; maybe TRBD2 (5 bases). V was shortened by 3 bases and J by 7 bases, with 11 bases between the two germline ends. The CDR3 consists of 13 residues. CDR1 and CDR2 (germline): SGHVS, FNYEAQ. CDR3 DNA: TGTGCCAGCAGCTTGCAAGAGCGGAATACGCAGTATTTT. This codes for CASSLQERNTQYF.